The 8 T cell receptor gamma chains given below trace back to one sample, sequenced in a study of gamma-delta chains in newborns, infants, children (dated by TCRdb to about 2019). For sequencing, an Illumina MiSeq was employed. TCRdb reprocessed the public data with the CATT caller; entries with the same nucleotide sequence were combined afterwards. The sample table shows about 1,700 gamma-chain clones, and less than 15% are seen once. 49% of the sample rests with the top ten. Sequencing input: blood. The receptors shown here come from a child who was a newborn, infant or young child, either healthy, febrile or measles-vaccinated (not recorded which).

This clone is deemed medium-sized. Other DNA sequences of this sample code for an identical CDR3. The V call is TRGV9, the J call TRGJP. The CDR3 extends over 15 amino acids. The germline V gene encodes CDR1 GITISATS and CDR2 ISYDGTV (reference sequence). V trimming: 3 bases; J trimming: 7 bases; junction bases outside the gene matches: 3. CDR3 amino acids: CALWETELGKKIKVF. The CDR3 DNA reads as TGTGCCTTGTGGGAGACCGAGTTGGGCAAAAAAATCAAGGTATTT.

A note on this clone: Just one base apart from a much larger clone, this may be a read error. Distinct nucleotide sequences in the sample also encode this CDR3. The chain employs TRGV9 and TRGJP. The CDR3 extends over 16 amino acids. The J segment lost 4 bases and the V segment lost 4 bases, leaving 4 bases of the junction unmatched. Germline V CDR1 and CDR2: GITISATS, ISYDGTV (reference sequence). CDR3 sequence (DNA): TGTGCCTTGTGGGAATTTCAAGAGTTGGGCAAAAAAATCAAGGTATTT. This gives the protein CALWEFQELGKKIKVF.

This clone was observed a handful of times. The translation of this DNA and the TCRdb protein of a much larger clone differ at residue 6, probably owing to a read error; the protein shown here is translated from the DNA. Other DNA sequences of this sample code for an identical CDR3. The rearrangement links TRGV9 to TRGJP. Germline values: CDR1 GITISATS, CDR2 ISYDGTV (reference sequence). Trimming at V came to 2 bases and at J to 7 bases, leaving 5 bases not matched to a gene. This CDR3 has 16 residues. CDR3 sequence: CALWEERELGKKIKVF. The CDR3 DNA reads as TGTGCCTTGTGGGAGGAGCGGGAGTTGGGCAAAAAAATCAAGGTATTT.

This clone was counted between two and nine times. V and J are TRGV9 and TRGJP. Germline values: CDR1 GITISATS, CDR2 ISYDGTV (reference sequence). Trimming cost V 0 bases and J 3 bases; bases outside gene matches: 5. This CDR3 contains 18 residues. The CDR3 DNA follows: TGTGCCTTGTGGGAGGTGCACCCGCAAGAGTTGGGCAAAAAAATCAAGGTATTT. Its protein is CALWEVHPQELGKKIKVF.

Sample share makes this clone large. The same CDR3 can be traced to other DNA sequences in this sample. The rearrangement links TRGV9 to TRGJP. The CDR3 runs to 16 residues. V gave up 0 bases and J gave up 7 bases; unmatched junction bases: 3. Germline loops: CDR1 GITISATS, CDR2 ISYDGTV (reference sequence). The CDR3 reads CALWEVLELGKKIKVF. The CDR3 DNA reads TGTGCCTTGTGGGAGGTGCTTGAGTTGGGCAAAAAAATCAAGGTATTT.

By frequency in the sample, this clone is large. It may be a read error: a sequence one base away is much more abundant. Other DNA sequences from this sample encode an identical CDR3 as well. The gene calls are TRGV9 and TRGJP. The CDR3 length is 15 residues. The germline gives CDR1 GITISATS, CDR2 ISYDGTV (reference sequence). Trimming at V came to 4 bases and at J to 4 bases, leaving 1 base not matched to a gene. This CDR3 is CALWEQELGKKIKVF. As DNA, the CDR3 is TGTGCCTTGTGGGAACAAGAGTTGGGCAAAAAAATCAAGGTATTT.

This rearrangement joins TRGV9 to TRGJP. The length of the CDR3 is 18 residues. Germline V lookup: CDR1 GITISATS, CDR2 ISYDGTV (reference sequence). V was clipped by 0 bases and J by 4 bases; unmatched bases: 6. The CDR3 reads CALWEVQVQELGKKIKVF. CDR3 bases: TGTGCCTTGTGGGAGGTGCAGGTCCAAGAGTTGGGCAAAAAAATCAAGGTATTT.

This clone is deemed medium-sized. The genes are TRGV9 and TRGJP. The germline V gene has CDR1 GITISATS and CDR2 ISYDGTV (reference sequence). After removal of 4 bases from V and 8 bases from J, the junction contained 8 bases not matched to a gene. The length of the CDR3 is 16 residues. In nucleotides, the CDR3 is TGTGCCTTGTGGGACGGCCCCAAGTTGGGCAAAAAAATCAAGGTATTT. It is translated as CALWDGPKLGKKIKVF.